Shown below are 26 T cell receptor beta chains from a single sample sequenced in a study of CD8+ T cells in alopecia areata. In each case, RNA was isolated and then reverse transcribed into cDNA as the sequencing template. The table came from immunoSEQ multiplex PCR; TCRdb's copy has only in-frame clones and leaves some out. The profile covers 150,000 to 250,000 clones, with roughly 50% appearing a single time and 5.5% taken by the ten largest. The treatment: oral pan-JAK inhibitor, 5-10 mg twice daily. The specimen comprised CD4+ T cells sorted from blood, sampled at week 24, from a patient treated with tofacitinib. These TCRs come from a human donor with alopecia areata.

This clone showed up just a few times. The rearrangement links TRBV7-3 to TRBJ2-2, with D tentatively TRBD2 (5 bases). Germline CDR1 is SGHTA and CDR2 is FQGTGA. V lost 2 bases and J 0 bases, leaving 10 bases between the germline ends. The CDR3 totals 16 residues. The CDR3 coding sequence is TGTGCCAGCAGCTTAGGGTGGGGAGCGAACACCGGGGAGCTGTTTTTT. Translated: CASSLGWGANTGELFF.

This clone was counted a few times. The chain has TRBV4-3 and TRBJ1-6, with 8 bases lining up with TRBD1. V dropped 0 bases and J dropped 9; count of bases not matched to a gene: 7. The CDR3 loop spans 16 amino acids. Germline CDR1 reads LGHNA; CDR2 reads YSLEER. The chain's CDR3 is CASSQDMRTGSSPLHF. The CDR3 DNA sequence: TGCGCCAGCAGCCAAGATATGAGGACAGGGAGTTCACCCCTCCACTTT.

The chain carries TRBV6-6 and TRBJ2-4; TRBD1 aligns across 9 bases. Germline lookup yields CDR1 MNHNY and CDR2 SVGAGI (reference sequence). V shed 4 bases, J shed 9 bases, and the junction held 10 bases outside the gene matches. CDR3 size: 15 residues. The CDR3 region is CASSWGGQGSSIQYF. The CDR3 DNA sequence: TGTGCCAGCAGTTGGGGTGGACAGGGGTCATCCATTCAGTACTTC.

This rearrangement joins TRBV30 to TRBJ2-7; no definite D call. Germline V gives CDR1 GTSNPN, CDR2 SVGIG (reference sequence). The germline V and J ends were trimmed by 3 bases and 0 bases, with 9 bases remaining between them. This CDR3 region has 13 residues. CDR3 region: CAWSSESSYEQYF. CDR3 DNA: TGTGCCTGGAGCTCGGAAAGCTCCTACGAGCAGTACTTC.

V gene TRBV2 combines with J gene TRBJ2-7; either TRBD1 or TRBD2 may fit D (6 bases each). This CDR3 has 14 residues. The germline V and J ends were trimmed by 6 bases and 7 bases, with 19 bases remaining between them. CDR1 is SNHLY and CDR2 is FYNNEI in the germline V gene. DNA of the CDR3: TGTGCCAGCAGCTTCCGACAGGCCGGGACTGAGCAGTACTTC. Protein sequence: CASSFRQAGTEQYF.

The V call is TRBV29-1, the J call TRBJ2-2; either TRBD1 or TRBD2 may fit D (5 bases each). The CDR3 runs to 13 residues. Germline CDR1 reads SQVTM; CDR2 reads ANQGSEA. Trimming shortened V by 4 bases and J by 4 bases, and 10 bases separated the two germline ends. CDR3 sequence: CSVGDGFTGELFF. The CDR3 bases are TGCAGCGTTGGGGACGGCTTCACCGGGGAGCTGTTTTTT.

This clone was observed a handful of times. The chain has TRBV30 and TRBJ1-1, with no clear D. The germline gives CDR1 GTSNPN, CDR2 SVGIG (reference sequence). With 3 bases removed from V and 1 base from J, the gap between germline ends came to 12 bases. This CDR3 has 14 amino acids. This chain's CDR3 is CAWRGFRRNTEAFF. CDR3 nucleotides: TGTGCCTGGAGAGGATTTCGGAGGAACACTGAAGCTTTCTTT.

This clone was counted a few times. The rearrangement links TRBV7-2 to TRBJ2-3, with TRBD2 identical over 9 bases. This CDR3 has 17 amino acids. Germline loops: CDR1 SGHTA, CDR2 FQGNSA. V shed 5 bases and J 4 bases; nucleotides not matched to a gene: 13. CDR3 loop: CASSLDGAGGPPDTQYF. The CDR3 bases are TGTGCCAGCAGCCTAGACGGGGCGGGGGGGCCCCCAGATACGCAGTATTTT.

This clone was detected only a few times. The chain is built from TRBV7-2 and TRBJ2-2; D might be TRBD2 (5 bases). Germline assignment: CDR1 SGHTA and CDR2 FQGNSA. V shed 1 base and J shed 7 bases, with 19 bases lying between them. The CDR3 runs 17 residues. CDR3 in DNA: TGTGCCAGCAGCTTAGTTCGGTTCGAGCTAGCCTTCGGGGAGCTGTTTTTT. This gives the protein CASSLVRFELAFGELFF.

The rearrangement uses TRBV30 and TRBJ2-3, with D uncertain. Germline loops: CDR1 GTSNPN, CDR2 SVGIG (reference sequence). With 0 bases removed from V and 5 bases from J, the gap between germline ends came to 12 bases. CDR3 size: 14 residues. The CDR3 DNA reads TGTGCCTGGAGTGTGTCGATGTTTGTAGATACGCAGTATTTT. It encodes CAWSVSMFVDTQYF.

This chain connects TRBV9 to TRBJ1-5, with D perhaps TRBD1 (5 bases). This CDR3 has 13 residues. Germline V CDR1 and CDR2: SGDLS, YYNGEE. Between the trimmed V and J ends, which lost 6 bases and 9 bases, there was a span of 16 bases. The CDR3 spells CASTSTVSGPQHF. CDR3 nucleotide sequence: TGTGCCAGCACCTCGACAGTCTCTGGGCCCCAGCATTTT.

The gene calls are TRBV28 and TRBJ2-6; possible D gene TRBD2, 5 bases. CDR1 MDHEN and CDR2 SYDVKM come from the germline V gene. With 2 bases removed from V and 0 bases from J, the gap between germline ends came to 11 bases. The CDR3 extends over 17 amino acids. In DNA form, the CDR3 reads TGTGCCAGCAGTTTAGGGCTAGCTAACTCTGGGGCCAACGTCCTGACTTTC. Protein sequence: CASSLGLANSGANVLTF.

The chain employs TRBV5-1 and TRBJ2-5; 8 bases map to TRBD1. Trimming cost V 4 bases and J 4 bases; bases outside gene matches: 6. Germline V gene sequence: CDR1 SGHRS, CDR2 YFSETQ. The CDR3 has 14 residues. CDR3 sequence: CASSKQGEAETQYF. The CDR3 bases are TGCGCCAGCAGCAAACAGGGGGAGGCAGAGACCCAGTACTTC.

The chain is built from TRBV4-3 and TRBJ2-1, with no clear D. The CDR3 has 14 amino acids. Germline lookup yields CDR1 LGHNA and CDR2 YSLEER. V was cut by 4 bases and J by 4 bases, with 11 bases left in between. CDR3 DNA sequence: TGCGCCAGCAGCCCCAAATCCTTGTACAATGAGCAGTTCTTC. Its translation is CASSPKSLYNEQFF.

The chain couples TRBV6-5 to TRBJ2-7; 7 nucleotides agree with TRBD1. J lost 4 bases, V lost 2 bases, and 8 bases had no gene match. The CDR3 consists of 15 residues. From germline, CDR1 is MNHEY and CDR2 SVGAGI. DNA of the CDR3: TGTGCCAGCAGTTACCCTAGACAGGGTGTTTACGAGCAGTACTTC. This encodes CASSYPRQGVYEQYF.

This clone was picked up many times. This sequence joins TRBV11-2 and TRBJ2-4, with 7 bases lining up with TRBD2. Germline V gene lookup returns CDR1 SGHAT and CDR2 FQNNGV. Trimming cost V 2 bases and J 6 bases; bases outside gene matches: 10. The CDR3 consists of 16 residues. CDR3 amino acids: CASSLLREGRGNIQYF. The CDR3 region has the DNA TGTGCCAGCAGCTTACTGAGGGAGGGCCGGGGAAACATTCAGTACTTC.

J is TRBJ2-7 and V is TRBV7-9; no definite D call. The CDR3 runs 15 residues. Germline CDR1 and CDR2: SEHNR and FQNEAQ (reference sequence). The V and J ends lost 1 base and 0 bases respectively, with 10 bases between them. The CDR3 protein is CASSLVWDISYEQYF. In DNA form, the CDR3 reads TGTGCCAGCAGCTTAGTTTGGGATATCTCCTACGAGCAGTACTTC.

This chain connects TRBV5-1 to TRBJ1-5; maybe TRBD1 (5 bases). Germline-derived CDR1 and CDR2 are SGHRS and YFSETQ. This CDR3 spans 13 amino acids. V dropped 3 bases and J dropped 6 bases, with 10 bases sitting between them. The chain's CDR3 is CASSSSGSQPQHF. The CDR3 DNA reads TGCGCCAGCAGCTCCTCAGGGTCTCAGCCCCAGCATTTT.

The rearrangement uses TRBV30 and TRBJ2-2, with 10 bases fitting TRBD2. CDR3 size: 16 residues. Germline loops: CDR1 GTSNPN, CDR2 SVGIG (reference sequence). After removal of 0 bases from V and 9 bases from J, the junction contained 10 bases not matched to a gene. CDR3 amino acids: CAWSVHLAGVVRELFF. CDR3 nucleotides: TGTGCCTGGAGTGTACACCTAGCGGGAGTCGTTAGGGAGCTGTTTTTT.

Notes on this clone: This CDR3 is also generated by other DNA sequences in the sample. The gene calls are TRBV5-1 and TRBJ2-5; possible D gene TRBD1, 6 bases. The germline V and J ends were trimmed by 0 bases and 2 bases, with 14 bases remaining between them. This CDR3 is 16 amino acids long. Germline V gene lookup returns CDR1 SGHRS and CDR2 YFSETQ. CDR3 coding DNA: TGCGCCAGCAGCTTGGTCCCTCCAAGGGGGCAAGAGACCCAGTACTTC. It translates to CASSLVPPRGQETQYF.

The V and J genes are TRBV13 and TRBJ1-1; maybe TRBD1 (6 bases). The CDR3 totals 14 residues. CDR1 is PRHDT, CDR2 FYEKMQ, per germline (reference sequence). Trimming cost V 3 bases and J 0 bases, with 8 bases left between them. The CDR3 coding sequence is TGTGCCAGCAGCTTGGGGGCCCTGAACACTGAAGCTTTCTTT. The encoded protein is CASSLGALNTEAFF.

This clone was counted between two and nine times. The CDR3 DNA reads TGTGCCAGCAGTTACGCGGGACGCTCCTACGAGCAGTACTTC. It encodes CASSYAGRSYEQYF. The chain joins TRBV6-5 to TRBJ2-7; tentative D call: TRBD2 (6 bases). The CDR3 covers 14 residues. Trimming removed 2 bases from V and 0 bases from J, with 8 bases in between. CDR1 is MNHEY, CDR2 SVGAGI, per germline.

The V gene is TRBV27, the J gene TRBJ2-1; D gene ambiguous. Germline CDR1 is MNHEY and CDR2 is SMNVEV (reference sequence). The CDR3 is 14 residues long. V lost 3 bases, J lost 5 bases, and 11 bases lay in between. The CDR3, as DNA: TGTGCCAGCAGTTTTACCCGCCTTAACAATGAGCAGTTCTTC. Protein sequence: CASSFTRLNNEQFF.

This chain uses TRBV18 with TRBJ1-4; D not resolved. CDR1 and CDR2 from the germline V gene are KGHSH and LQKENI. The CDR3 is made up of 15 amino acids. V shed 3 bases and J shed 10 bases, with 18 bases lying between them. The CDR3 coding sequence is TGTGCCAGCTCACCTCGGGAGCCACAGTCCGGAAAACTGTTTTTT. Encoded protein: CASSPREPQSGKLFF.

The V call is TRBV23-1, the J call TRBJ2-5; D not resolved. TRBV23-1 is reported as an ORF; its role is uncertain. The CDR3 contains 11 residues. Trimming stripped 2 bases from V and 5 bases from J, with 3 bases between. This chain's CDR3 is CASSQGETQYF. The CDR3 DNA is TGCGCCAGCAGTCAAGGCGAGACCCAGTACTTC.

The V call is TRBV29-1, the J call TRBJ2-5, with 7 bases aligning to TRBD1. V lost 3 bases to trimming and J lost 1 base; unmatched junction nucleotides: 11. The germline gives CDR1 SQVTM, CDR2 ANQGSEA. The CDR3 loop spans 16 amino acids. The CDR3 sequence: CSVETSGQSFQETQYF. The CDR3 bases are TGCAGCGTTGAGACCTCGGGACAGAGTTTCCAAGAGACCCAGTACTTC.